This TCR beta chain derives from a study of Ad26.COV2.S vaccination and SARS-CoV-2 variants. Study as a whole: Intramuscularly, Ad26.COV2.S was given either once or twice, 56 days apart.

Whole-study findings and limits: From the TCR breadth and depth analyses, total T cell responses may have been underestimated.

This clone was picked up one time. The antigen is undetermined. Treatment denoted: about 20 received Ad26.COV2.S at low or high dose, single or two shots; 5 received placebo; per-sample allocation not given. Sampling was done on day 63 after the first vaccine or placebo injection. Sequencing was performed with immunoSEQ multiplex PCR; in TCRdb, only in-frame clones are kept and a portion is missing. The table lists about 400,000 clones, 70% to 90% of them singletons, with over 1.5% in the top ten. Source: peripheral blood, taken in a trial of Ad26.COV2.S vaccine versus placebo. This TCR came from a person between 18 and 59 years old who received the Ad26.COV2.S COVID-19 vaccine or a placebo.

The CDR3: CASSLGTPQETQYF. The CDR3 DNA follows: TGTGCCAGCAGCTTAGGGACACCTCAAGAGACCCAGTACTTC. The J gene is TRBJ2-5, the V gene TRBV7-6; the D gene is possibly TRBD1 (5 bases). V lost 1 base to trimming and J lost 2 bases, with 8 bases between them. The germline V gene has CDR1 SGHVS and CDR2 FNYEAQ. The CDR3 is made up of 14 amino acids. Complete variable domain (other parts from reference TRBV7-6 and TRBJ2-5): GAGVSQSPRYKVTKRGQDVALRCDPISGHVSLYWYRQALGQGPEFLTYFNYEAQQDKSGLPNDRFSAERPEGSISTLTIQRTEQRDSAMYRCASSLGTPQETQYFGPGTRLLVL.